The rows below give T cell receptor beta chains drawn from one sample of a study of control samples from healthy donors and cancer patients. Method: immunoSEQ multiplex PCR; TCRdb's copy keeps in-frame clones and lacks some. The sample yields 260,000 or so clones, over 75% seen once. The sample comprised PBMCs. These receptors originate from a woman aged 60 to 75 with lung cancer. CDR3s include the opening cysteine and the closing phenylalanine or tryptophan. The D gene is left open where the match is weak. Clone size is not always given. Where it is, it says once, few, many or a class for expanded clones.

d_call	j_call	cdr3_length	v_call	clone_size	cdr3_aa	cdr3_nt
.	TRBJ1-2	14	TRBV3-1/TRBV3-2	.	CASSQMGVSYGYTF	TGTGCCAGCAGCCAAATGGGGGTTTCCTATGGCTACACCTTC
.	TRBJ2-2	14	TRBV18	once	CASFVGANTGELFF	TGTGCCAGCTTTGTGGGCGCGAACACCGGGGAGCTGTTTTTT
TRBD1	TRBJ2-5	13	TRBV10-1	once	CASSLRTGETQYF	TGCGCCAGCAGTCTTAGGACAGGGGAGACCCAGTACTTC
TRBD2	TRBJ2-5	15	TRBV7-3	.	CASSLGTSGQETQYF	TGTGCCAGCAGCCTAGGGACTAGCGGGCAAGAGACCCAGTACTTC
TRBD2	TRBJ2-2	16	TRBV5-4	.	CASSTTSGRFTGELFF	TGTGCCAGCAGCACTACTAGCGGGAGATTCACCGGGGAGCTGTTTTTT
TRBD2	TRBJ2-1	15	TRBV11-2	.	CASSLTGGAWNEQFF	TGTGCCAGCAGCTTGACCGGGGGGGCTTGGAATGAGCAGTTCTTC
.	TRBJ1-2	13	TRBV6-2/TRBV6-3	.	CASSYSSIYGYTF	TGTGCCAGCAGTTACTCGAGTATATATGGCTACACCTTC
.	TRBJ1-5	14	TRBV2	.	CASRGTGRDQPQHF	TGTGCCAGCAGGGGGACCGGTAGGGATCAGCCCCAGCATTTT
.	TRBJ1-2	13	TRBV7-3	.	CASSLRSGNGYTF	TGTGCCAGCAGCCTCCGGTCGGGGAATGGCTACACCTTC
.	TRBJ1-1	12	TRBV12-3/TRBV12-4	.	CASSPRGLGAFF	TGTGCCAGCAGTCCCCGGGGCCTAGGTGCTTTCTTT
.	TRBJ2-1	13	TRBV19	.	CASSIDNRGSNFF	TGTGCCAGTAGTATAGATAACCGGGGTAGTAACTTCTTC
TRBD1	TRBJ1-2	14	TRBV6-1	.	CASSERQGRDGYTF	TGTGCCAGCAGTGAGAGACAGGGTAGGGATGGCTACACCTTC
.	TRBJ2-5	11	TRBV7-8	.	CASTSWETQYF	TGTGCCAGCACATCCTGGGAGACCCAGTACTTC
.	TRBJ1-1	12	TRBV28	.	CASSPVGLGAFF	TGTGCCAGCAGCCCCGTTGGCCTCGGAGCTTTCTTT
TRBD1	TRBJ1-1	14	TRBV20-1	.	CSASRGQVNTEAFF	TGCAGTGCTAGTCGGGGACAGGTGAACACTGAAGCTTTCTTT
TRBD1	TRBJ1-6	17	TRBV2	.	CASSDGPGTGDNSPLHF	TGTGCCAGCAGTGACGGTCCCGGGACAGGGGATAATTCACCCCTCCACTTT
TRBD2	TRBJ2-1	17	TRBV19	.	CASSQASGGSSYNEQFF	TGTGCCAGTAGTCAGGCTAGCGGGGGGAGCTCCTACAATGAGCAGTTCTTC
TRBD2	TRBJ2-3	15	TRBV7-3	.	CASTQGLAGADTQYF	TGTGCCAGCACCCAAGGTTTAGCGGGAGCAGATACGCAGTATTTT
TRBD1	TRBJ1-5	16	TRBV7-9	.	CASSKDRVPRGQPQHF	TGTGCCAGCAGCAAGGACAGGGTCCCCCGCGGTCAGCCCCAGCATTTT